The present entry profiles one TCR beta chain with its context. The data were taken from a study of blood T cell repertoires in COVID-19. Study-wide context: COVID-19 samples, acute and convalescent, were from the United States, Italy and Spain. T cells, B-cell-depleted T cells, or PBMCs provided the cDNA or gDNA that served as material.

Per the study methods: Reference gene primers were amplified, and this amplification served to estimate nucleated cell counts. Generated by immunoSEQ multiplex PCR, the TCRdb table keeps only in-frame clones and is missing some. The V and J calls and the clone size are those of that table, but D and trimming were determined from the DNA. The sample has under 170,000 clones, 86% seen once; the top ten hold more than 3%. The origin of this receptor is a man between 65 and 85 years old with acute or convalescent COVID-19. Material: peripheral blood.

The chain's CDR3 is CASSYSGENTDTQYF. CDR3 nucleotide sequence: TGTGCCAGCAGTTACTCGGGCGAGAACACAGATACGCAGTATTTT. This sequence joins TRBV6-6 and TRBJ2-3; the D is unclear. This CDR3 is 15 amino acids long. V gave up 0 bases and J gave up 2 bases, with 9 bases separating them. Germline-derived CDR1 and CDR2 are MNHNY and SVGAGI (reference sequence).